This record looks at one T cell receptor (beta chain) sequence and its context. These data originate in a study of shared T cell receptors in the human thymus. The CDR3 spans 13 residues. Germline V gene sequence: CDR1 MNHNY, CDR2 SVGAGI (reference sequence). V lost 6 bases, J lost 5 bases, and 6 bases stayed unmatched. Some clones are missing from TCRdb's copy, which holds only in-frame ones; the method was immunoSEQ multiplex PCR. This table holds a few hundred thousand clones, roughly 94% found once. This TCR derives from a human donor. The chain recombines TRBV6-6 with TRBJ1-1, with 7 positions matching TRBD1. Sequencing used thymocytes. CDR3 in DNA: TGTGCCAGCAGGGGTCGACAGGGTACTGAAGCTTTCTTT. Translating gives CASRGRQGTEAFF.